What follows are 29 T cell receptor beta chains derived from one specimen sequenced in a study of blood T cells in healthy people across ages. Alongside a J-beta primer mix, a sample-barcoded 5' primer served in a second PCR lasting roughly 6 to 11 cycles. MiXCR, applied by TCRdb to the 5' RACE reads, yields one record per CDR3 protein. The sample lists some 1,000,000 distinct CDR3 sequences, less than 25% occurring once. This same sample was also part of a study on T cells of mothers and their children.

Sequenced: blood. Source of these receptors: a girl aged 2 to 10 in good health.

CDR3 sequence (DNA): TGTGCCAGCAGTTACGGACAGTCAACTAATGAAAAACTGTTTTTT. It encodes CASSYGQSTNEKLFF. V is TRBV6-5 and J is TRBJ1-4; perhaps TRBD1 as D (6 bases). The V end lost 2 bases, the J end lost 0 bases, and 7 bases lay between the germline ends. This CDR3 contains 15 residues. CDR1 is MNHEY and CDR2 is SVGAGI in the germline V gene.

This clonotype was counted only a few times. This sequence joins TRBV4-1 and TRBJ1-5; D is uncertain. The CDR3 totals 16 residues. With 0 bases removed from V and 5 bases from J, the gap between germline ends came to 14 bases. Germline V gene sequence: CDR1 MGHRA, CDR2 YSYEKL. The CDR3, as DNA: TGCGCCAGCAGCCAAGATCACGAGGCGGGAGATCAGCCCCAGCATTTT. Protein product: CASSQDHEAGDQPQHF.

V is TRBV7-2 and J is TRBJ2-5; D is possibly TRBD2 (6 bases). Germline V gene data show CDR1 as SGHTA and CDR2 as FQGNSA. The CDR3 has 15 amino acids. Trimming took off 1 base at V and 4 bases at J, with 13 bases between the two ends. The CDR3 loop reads CASSLVPRGRETQYF. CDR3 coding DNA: TGTGCCAGCAGCTTAGTTCCGCGGGGACGAGAGACCCAGTACTTC.

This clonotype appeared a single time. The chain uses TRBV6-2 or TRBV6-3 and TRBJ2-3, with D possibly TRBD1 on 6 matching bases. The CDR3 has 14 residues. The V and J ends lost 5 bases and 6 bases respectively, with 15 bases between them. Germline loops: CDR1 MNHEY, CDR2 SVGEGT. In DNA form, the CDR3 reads TGTGCCAGCAGTCCGGGACATGTAATGGATACGCAGTATTTT. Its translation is CASSPGHVMDTQYF.

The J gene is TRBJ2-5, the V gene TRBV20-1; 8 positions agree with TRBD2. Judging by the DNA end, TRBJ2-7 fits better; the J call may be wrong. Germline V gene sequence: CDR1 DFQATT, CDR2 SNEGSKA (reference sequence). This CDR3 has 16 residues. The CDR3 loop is CSAILEPSGPPYEQYF. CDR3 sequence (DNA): TGCAGTGCTATCCTAGAACCTAGCGGGCCTCCCTACGAGCAGTACTTC.

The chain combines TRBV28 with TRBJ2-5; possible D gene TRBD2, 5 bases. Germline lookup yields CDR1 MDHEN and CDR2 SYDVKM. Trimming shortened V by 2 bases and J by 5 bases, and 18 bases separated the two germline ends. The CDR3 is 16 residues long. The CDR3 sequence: CASSLDYSTRQETQYF. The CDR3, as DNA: TGTGCCAGCAGTTTAGACTATTCGACCCGCCAGGAGACCCAGTACTTC.

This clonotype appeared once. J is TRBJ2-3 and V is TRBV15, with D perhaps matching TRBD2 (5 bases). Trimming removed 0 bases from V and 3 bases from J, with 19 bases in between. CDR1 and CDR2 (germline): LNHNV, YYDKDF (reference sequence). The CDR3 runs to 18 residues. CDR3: CATSRDLRRGGSTDTQYF. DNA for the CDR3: TGTGCCACCAGCAGAGATCTTCGTCGGGGTGGATCGACAGATACGCAGTATTTT.

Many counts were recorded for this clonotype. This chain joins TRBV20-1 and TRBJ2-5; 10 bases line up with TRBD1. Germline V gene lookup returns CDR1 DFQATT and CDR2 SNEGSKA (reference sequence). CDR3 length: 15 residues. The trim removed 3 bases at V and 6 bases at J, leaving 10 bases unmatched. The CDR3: CSASNTGTGAKTQYF. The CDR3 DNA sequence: TGCAGTGCTAGCAATACCGGGACAGGGGCGAAGACCCAGTACTTC.

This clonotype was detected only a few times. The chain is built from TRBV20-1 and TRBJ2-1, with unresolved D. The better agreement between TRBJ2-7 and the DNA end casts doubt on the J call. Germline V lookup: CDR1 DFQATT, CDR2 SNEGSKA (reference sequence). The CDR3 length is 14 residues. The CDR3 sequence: CSARDSRRTYEQYF. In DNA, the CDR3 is TGCAGTGCTAGAGATTCGAGGCGAACCTACGAGCAGTACTTC.

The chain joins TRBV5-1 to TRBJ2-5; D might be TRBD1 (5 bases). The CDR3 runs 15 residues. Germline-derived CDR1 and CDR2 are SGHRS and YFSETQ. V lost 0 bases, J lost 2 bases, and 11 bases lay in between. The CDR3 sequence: CASSLETTVQETQYF. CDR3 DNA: TGCGCCAGCAGCTTGGAAACGACAGTTCAAGAGACCCAGTACTTC. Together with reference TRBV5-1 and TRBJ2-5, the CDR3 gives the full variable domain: KAGVTQTPRYLIKTRGQQVTLSCSPISGHRSVSWYQQTPGQGLQFLFEYFSETQRNKGNFPGRFSGRQFSNSRSEMNVSTLELGDSALYLCASSLETTVQETQYFGPGTRLLVL.

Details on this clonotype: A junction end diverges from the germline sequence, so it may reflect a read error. This CDR3 reads CASSPYSHEQYF. Written as DNA, the CDR3 is TGTGCCAGCAGCCCATACTCCCACGAGCAGTACTTC. This chain uses TRBV3-1 with TRBJ2-7; no definite D call. The germline gives CDR1 LGHDT, CDR2 YNNKEL (reference sequence). The CDR3 extends over 12 amino acids.

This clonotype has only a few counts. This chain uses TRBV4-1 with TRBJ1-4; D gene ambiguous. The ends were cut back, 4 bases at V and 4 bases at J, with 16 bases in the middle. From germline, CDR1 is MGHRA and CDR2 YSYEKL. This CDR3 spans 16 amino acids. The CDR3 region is CASSPIGSASNEKLFF. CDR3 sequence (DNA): TGCGCCAGCAGCCCTATAGGATCTGCCAGTAATGAAAAACTGTTTTTT.

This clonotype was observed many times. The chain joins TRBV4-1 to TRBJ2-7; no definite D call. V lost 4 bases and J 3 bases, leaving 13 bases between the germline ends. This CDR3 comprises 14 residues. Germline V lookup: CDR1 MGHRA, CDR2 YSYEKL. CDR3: CASSRSSLSYEQYF. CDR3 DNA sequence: TGCGCCAGCAGCCGTAGTTCGCTCAGCTACGAGCAGTACTTC.

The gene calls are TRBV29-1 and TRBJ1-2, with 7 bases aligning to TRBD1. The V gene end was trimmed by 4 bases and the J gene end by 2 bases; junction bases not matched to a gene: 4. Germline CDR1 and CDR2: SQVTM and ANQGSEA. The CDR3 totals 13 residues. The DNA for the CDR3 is TGCAGCGTTGTTGACAGGGAGAACTATGGCTACACCTTC. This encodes CSVVDRENYGYTF.

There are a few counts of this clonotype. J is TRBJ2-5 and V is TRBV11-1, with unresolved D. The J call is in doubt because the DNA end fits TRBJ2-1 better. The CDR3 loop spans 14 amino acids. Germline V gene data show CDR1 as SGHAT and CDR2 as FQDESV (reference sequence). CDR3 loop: CASSSKVGYDEQFF. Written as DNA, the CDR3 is TGTGCCAGCAGCTCCAAGGTGGGGTACGATGAGCAGTTCTTC.

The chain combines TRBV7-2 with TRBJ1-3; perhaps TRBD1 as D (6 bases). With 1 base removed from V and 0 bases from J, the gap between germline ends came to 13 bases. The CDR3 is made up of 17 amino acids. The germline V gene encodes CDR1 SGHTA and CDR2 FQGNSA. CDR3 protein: CASSLEFQGSSGNTIYF. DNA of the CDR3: TGTGCCAGCAGCTTAGAGTTCCAGGGGAGCTCTGGAAACACCATATATTTT. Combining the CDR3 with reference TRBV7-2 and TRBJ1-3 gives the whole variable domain GAGVSQSPSNKVTEKGKDVELRCDPISGHTALYWYRQSLGQGLEFLIYFQGNSAPDKSGLPSDRFSAERTGGSVSTLTIQRTQQEDSAVYLCASSLEFQGSSGNTIYFGEGSWLTVV.

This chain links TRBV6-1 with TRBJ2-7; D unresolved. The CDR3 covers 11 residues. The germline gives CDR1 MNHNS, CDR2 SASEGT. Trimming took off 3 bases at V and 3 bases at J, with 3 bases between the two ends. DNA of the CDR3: TGTGCCAGCAGTGACGTCTACGAGCAGTACTTC. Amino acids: CASSDVYEQYF.

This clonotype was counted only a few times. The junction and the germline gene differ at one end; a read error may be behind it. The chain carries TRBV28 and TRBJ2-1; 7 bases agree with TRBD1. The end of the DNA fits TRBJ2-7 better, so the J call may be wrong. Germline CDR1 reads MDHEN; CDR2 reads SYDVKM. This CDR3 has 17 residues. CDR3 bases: TGTGCCAGCAGTTTAATAGCTACATGGGACAGATTATACGGGCAGTACTTC. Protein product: CASSLIATWDRLYGQYF.

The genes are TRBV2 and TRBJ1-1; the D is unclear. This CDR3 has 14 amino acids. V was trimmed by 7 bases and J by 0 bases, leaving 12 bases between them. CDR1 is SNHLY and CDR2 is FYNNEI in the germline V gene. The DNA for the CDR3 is TGTGCCAGCATGTGGGTGACAATGAACACTGAAGCTTTCTTT. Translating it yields CASMWVTMNTEAFF.

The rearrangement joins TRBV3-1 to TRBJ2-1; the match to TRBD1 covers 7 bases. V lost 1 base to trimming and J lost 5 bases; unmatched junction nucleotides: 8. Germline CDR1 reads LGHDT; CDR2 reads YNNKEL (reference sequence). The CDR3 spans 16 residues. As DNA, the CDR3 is TGTGCCAGCAGCCAAGCCGGACAGGTAAAGGACAATGAGCAGTTCTTC. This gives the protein CASSQAGQVKDNEQFF.

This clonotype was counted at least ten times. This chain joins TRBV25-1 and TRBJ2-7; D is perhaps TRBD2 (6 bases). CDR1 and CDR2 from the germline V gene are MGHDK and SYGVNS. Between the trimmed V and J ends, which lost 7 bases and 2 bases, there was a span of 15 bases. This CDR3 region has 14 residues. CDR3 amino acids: CASTTRDSTYEQYF. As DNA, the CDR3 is TGTGCCAGCACCACCCGGGACTCGACCTACGAGCAGTACTTC.

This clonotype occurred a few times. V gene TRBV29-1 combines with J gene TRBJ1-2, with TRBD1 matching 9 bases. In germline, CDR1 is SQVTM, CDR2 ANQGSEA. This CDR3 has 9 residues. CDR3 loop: CITGGPSTF. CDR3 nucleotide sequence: TGCATAACAGGGGGCCCTAGCACCTTC.

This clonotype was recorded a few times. CDR3 bases: TGTGCCAGCAGCGGATCGACAGGGGAAAGTGAAAAACTGTTTTTT. Amino acids: CASSGSTGESEKLFF. The chain joins TRBV7-9 to TRBJ1-4, with TRBD1 matching over 8 bases. The CDR3 runs to 15 residues. V gave up 5 bases and J gave up 7 bases; unmatched junction bases: 9. From germline, CDR1 is SEHNR and CDR2 FQNEAQ (reference sequence). Drawing the rest from reference TRBV7-9 and TRBJ1-4, the complete variable domain is DTGVSQNPRHKITKRGQNVTFRCDPISEHNRLYWYRQTLGQGPEFLTYFQNEAQLEKSRLLSDRFSAERPKGSFSTLEIQRTEQGDSAMYLCASSGSTGESEKLFFGSGTQLSVL.

CDR3 sequence reads: CASSLGSGGGNIGEQFF. The CDR3 bases are TGTGCCAGCAGTTTGGGAAGCGGGGGGGGGAATATCGGTGAGCAGTTCTTC. The chain joins TRBV27 to TRBJ2-5; 10 positions agree with TRBD2. Gene TRBJ2-1 matches the end of the DNA better, so the J call may be wrong. This CDR3 comprises 17 residues. From germline, CDR1 is MNHEY and CDR2 SMNVEV (reference sequence).

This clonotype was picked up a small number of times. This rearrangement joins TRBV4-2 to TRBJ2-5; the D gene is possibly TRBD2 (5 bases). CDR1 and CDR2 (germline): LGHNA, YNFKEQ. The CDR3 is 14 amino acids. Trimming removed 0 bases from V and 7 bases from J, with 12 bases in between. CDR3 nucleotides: TGTGCCAGCAGCCAAGAGGGTGGAGAGGGGACCCAGTACTTC. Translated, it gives CASSQEGGEGTQYF.

DNA of the CDR3: TGTGCCAGCAGCTTATTTCTCAGCGGCTCCCAAGAGACCCAGTACTTC. Protein product: CASSLFLSGSQETQYF. The chain links TRBV7-2 to TRBJ2-5; a weak D match, TRBD2 (5 bases). Germline V CDR1 and CDR2: SGHTA, FQGNSA. This CDR3 has 16 residues. V was trimmed by 2 bases and J by 1 base, leaving 14 bases between them.

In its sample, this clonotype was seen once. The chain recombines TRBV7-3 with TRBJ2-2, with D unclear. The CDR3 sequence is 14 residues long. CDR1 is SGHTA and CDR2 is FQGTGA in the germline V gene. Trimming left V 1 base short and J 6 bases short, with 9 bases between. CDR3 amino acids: CASSLSASAGELFF. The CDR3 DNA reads TGTGCCAGCAGCTTAAGCGCCTCGGCCGGGGAGCTGTTTTTT.

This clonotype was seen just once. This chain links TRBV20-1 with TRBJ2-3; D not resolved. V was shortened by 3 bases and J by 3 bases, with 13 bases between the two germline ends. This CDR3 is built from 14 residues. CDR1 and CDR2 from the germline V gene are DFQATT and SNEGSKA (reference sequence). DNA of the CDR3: TGCAGTGCTAGTCTACAGCTTTGGACAGATACGCAGTATTTT. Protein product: CSASLQLWTDTQYF.

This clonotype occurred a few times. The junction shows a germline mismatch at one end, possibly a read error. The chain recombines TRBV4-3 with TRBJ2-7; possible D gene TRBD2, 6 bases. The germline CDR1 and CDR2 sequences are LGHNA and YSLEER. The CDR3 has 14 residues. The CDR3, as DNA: TGCGCCAGCAGCCAAGACTCCGGGACTCCCGAGCGGTACTTC. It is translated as CASSQDSGTPERYF.